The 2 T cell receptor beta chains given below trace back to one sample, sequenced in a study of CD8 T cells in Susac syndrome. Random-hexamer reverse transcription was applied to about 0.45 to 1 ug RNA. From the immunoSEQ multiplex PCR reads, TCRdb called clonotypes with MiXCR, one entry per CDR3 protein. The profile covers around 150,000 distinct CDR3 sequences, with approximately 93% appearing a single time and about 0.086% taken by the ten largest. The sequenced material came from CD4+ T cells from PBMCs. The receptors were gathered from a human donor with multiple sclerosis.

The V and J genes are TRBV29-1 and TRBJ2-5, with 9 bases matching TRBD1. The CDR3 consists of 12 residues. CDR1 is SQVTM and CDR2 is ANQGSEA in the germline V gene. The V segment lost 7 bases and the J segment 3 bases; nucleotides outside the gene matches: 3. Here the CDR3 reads CSAGQGKETQYF. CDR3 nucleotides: TGCAGCGCCGGACAGGGGAAAGAGACCCAGTACTTC.

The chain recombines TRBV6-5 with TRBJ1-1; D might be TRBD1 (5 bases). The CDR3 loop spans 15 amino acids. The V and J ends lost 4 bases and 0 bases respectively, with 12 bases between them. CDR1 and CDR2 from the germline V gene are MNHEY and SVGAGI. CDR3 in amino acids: CASSSRETVNTEAFF. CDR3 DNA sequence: TGTGCCAGCAGTTCCAGAGAGACAGTGAACACTGAAGCTTTCTTT.